The next 16 T cell receptor beta chains were all read from a single sample in a study of T-cell reconstitution after alpha-beta-depleted transplantation in children. Preparing the TCRbeta library involved the use of unique molecular identifiers. TCRdb reprocessed the PCR reads with MiXCR, giving one entry per CDR3 protein. Of 400,000 to 500,000 distinct CDR3 sequences in the sample, roughly 11% are singletons; the top ten hold roughly 5.1%. Material: PBMCs from the stem cell graft donor, obtained from the stem cell graft. The receptors originated from a human donor who donated a stem cell graft to a child with acute myeloid leukemia.

This clonotype was detected a few times. The chain couples TRBV4-1 to TRBJ2-7; 8 bases map to TRBD2. Germline trimming cut 4 bases from V and 2 bases from J; bases unmatched to any gene: 10. The germline V gene encodes CDR1 MGHRA and CDR2 YSYEKL. The CDR3 has 16 amino acids. The chain's CDR3 is CASSPSLGLGAYEQYF. The CDR3 DNA reads as TGCGCCAGCAGCCCTTCCCTGGGACTAGGAGCCTACGAGCAGTACTTC.

The chain employs TRBV5-4 and TRBJ2-1, with TRBD1 matching over 7 bases. The V gene end was trimmed by 4 bases and the J gene end by 6 bases; junction bases not matched to a gene: 13. The CDR3 is 16 amino acids. Germline lookup yields CDR1 SGHNT and CDR2 YYREEE (reference sequence). The CDR3: CASSVNSGQQANEQFF. The CDR3 bases are TGTGCCAGCAGCGTCAACTCGGGACAGCAAGCCAATGAGCAGTTCTTC.

This clonotype was detected only a few times. The chain recombines TRBV29-1 with TRBJ2-5; D may be TRBD2 (6 bases). V was clipped by 3 bases and J by 5 bases, with 16 bases between them. This CDR3 comprises 14 residues. CDR1 SQVTM and CDR2 ANQGSEA come from the germline V gene. The CDR3: CSVDVRGGVETQYF. DNA of the CDR3: TGCAGCGTTGATGTCCGTGGCGGGGTGGAGACCCAGTACTTC.

For this clonotype: A much larger clone is a single base away; this may be a read error. V and J are TRBV20-1 and TRBJ2-7; 8 bases fit TRBD2. After removal of 6 bases from V and 3 bases from J, the junction contained 7 bases not matched to a gene. Germline V lookup: CDR1 DFQATT, CDR2 SNEGSKA (reference sequence). CDR3 length equals 13 residues. The CDR3: CSAPPSGFYEQYF. CDR3 bases: TGCAGTGCCCCGCCTAGCGGGTTCTACGAGCAGTACTTC.

This clonotype was found a few times. The rearrangement links TRBV2 to TRBJ2-2; 8 positions agree with TRBD2. In germline, CDR1 is SNHLY, CDR2 FYNNEI. With V trimmed by 11 bases and J by 4 bases, 12 bases remained unmatched. CDR3 size: 15 residues. The CDR3 nucleotides are TGTGCCGTTTCTCCATGGCGGGGGGCCACCGGGGAGCTGTTTTTT. This gives the protein CAVSPWRGATGELFF.

This clonotype was observed a handful of times. In nucleotides, the CDR3 is TGCGCCAGCAGCCCAGCACAGGGTACACAAGAGACCCAGTACTTC. Translating gives CASSPAQGTQETQYF. This sequence joins TRBV5-1 and TRBJ2-5; possible D gene TRBD1, 6 bases. V was clipped by 4 bases and J by 2 bases, with 15 bases between them. This CDR3 region has 15 residues. Per the germline V gene, CDR1 is SGHRS and CDR2 is YFSETQ.

This chain links TRBV20-1 with TRBJ2-6, with TRBD2 matching over 10 bases. J was trimmed by 1 base and V by 3 bases; bases with no gene match: 6. The CDR3 sequence is 17 residues long. Germline V gene data show CDR1 as DFQATT and CDR2 as SNEGSKA (reference sequence). Written as DNA, the CDR3 is TGCAGTGCTAGCCCCTCAGCGGGGGGGTCTGGGGCCAACGTCCTGACTTTC. It codes for CSASPSAGGSGANVLTF.

The V and J genes are TRBV24-1 and TRBJ2-1; no clear D gene. Trimming took 1 base from V and 7 from J, leaving 7 bases between them. Germline values: CDR1 KGHDR, CDR2 SFDVKD. The CDR3 has 13 amino acids. DNA of the CDR3: TGTGCCACCAGTGATTTCAAGGGTAATGAGCAGTTCTTC. It codes for CATSDFKGNEQFF.

This clonotype was counted only a few times. The V call is TRBV6-1, the J call TRBJ2-1; D perhaps matches TRBD2 (7 bases). Trimming pared 4 bases from V and 7 bases from J, leaving 23 bases between. CDR3 size: 17 residues. CDR1 and CDR2 (germline): MNHNS, SASEGT. In nucleotides, the CDR3 is TGTGCCAGCAGTGCGGTTCCTAGCGGAGCAAGGGGGAATGAGCAGTTCTTC. It translates to CASSAVPSGARGNEQFF.

The chain couples TRBV20-1 to TRBJ2-3; 9 bases agree with TRBD2. Germline assignment: CDR1 DFQATT and CDR2 SNEGSKA (reference sequence). The CDR3 runs 16 residues. The junction had 8 bases not matched to a gene; V was cut back by 3 bases and J by 1 base. CDR3: CSARAGGQIGTDTQYF. DNA of the CDR3: TGCAGTGCTAGGGCGGGGGGGCAGATCGGCACAGATACGCAGTATTTT.

The V gene is TRBV4-3, the J gene TRBJ1-5; 8 nucleotides line up with TRBD1. The V gene's germline CDR1 is LGHNA and CDR2 YSLEER. J lost 5 bases, V lost 0 bases, and 3 bases had no gene match. This CDR3 is 15 amino acids long. The CDR3 region is CASSQDRGPDQPQHF. The CDR3, as DNA: TGCGCCAGCAGCCAAGACAGGGGGCCTGATCAGCCCCAGCATTTT.

V gene TRBV12-3 or TRBV12-4 combines with J gene TRBJ2-4; either TRBD1 or TRBD2 may supply D (5 bases each). Trimming removed 6 bases at V and 0 bases at J, with 12 bases between. The CDR3 contains 15 residues. As DNA, the CDR3 is TGTGCCAGCAGGGAACCGGGGCTAGCCAAAAACATTCAGTACTTC. Protein: CASREPGLAKNIQYF.

This clonotype was counted only a few times. The chain employs TRBV10-3 and TRBJ1-2; 11 bases are a match to TRBD1. In germline, CDR1 is ENHRY, CDR2 SYGVKD. The V segment lost 6 bases and the J segment 8 bases; nucleotides outside the gene matches: 8. This CDR3 comprises 14 residues. The CDR3 spells CAISPGQGAGGYTF. The CDR3 DNA reads TGTGCCATCAGCCCCGGACAGGGGGCGGGCGGCTACACCTTC.

The rearrangement uses TRBV3-1 and TRBJ1-2, with D tentatively TRBD1 (5 bases). Trimming removed 0 bases from V and 4 bases from J, with 9 bases in between. The germline V gene encodes CDR1 LGHDT and CDR2 YNNKEL (reference sequence). The CDR3 loop spans 14 amino acids. The CDR3 is CASSQDQGPYGYTF. CDR3 bases: TGTGCCAGCAGCCAAGACCAGGGTCCCTATGGCTACACCTTC.

This clonotype was counted many times. The chain combines TRBV5-6 with TRBJ1-5; D is ambiguous. Germline V lookup: CDR1 SGHDT, CDR2 YYEEEE. The CDR3 is 15 residues long. V was clipped by 4 bases and J by 3 bases, with 14 bases between them. CDR3 protein: CASSLSGRPNQPQHF. As DNA, the CDR3 is TGTGCCAGCAGCCTTAGTGGACGGCCCAATCAGCCCCAGCATTTT.

This rearrangement joins TRBV11-2 to TRBJ2-7; D possibly corresponds to TRBD2 (7 bases). CDR3 size: 14 residues. CDR1 is SGHAT, CDR2 FQNNGV, per germline. The ends were cut back, 5 bases at V and 5 bases at J, with 16 bases in the middle. The CDR3 reads CASSRSGTMNEQYF. The CDR3, as DNA: TGTGCCAGCAGCCGAAGCGGGACAATGAACGAGCAGTACTTC.